This T cell receptor beta chain was captured in a study of blood T cell repertoires in COVID-19. Study as a whole: Collection of acute and convalescent COVID-19 samples took place in the United States, Italy and Spain. Nucleic acid was either cDNA or gDNA, and it came from T cells, B-cell-depleted T cells, or PBMCs.

V was pared by 6 bases and J by 1 base, with 7 bases of the junction left unmatched. The CDR3 runs to 15 residues. Germline lookup yields CDR1 LNHDA and CDR2 SQIVND (reference sequence). This clone was observed a few times. The authors' processing: Amplification from reference gene primers served as the basis for estimated nucleated cell counts. Sequencing used immunoSEQ multiplex PCR; TCRdb keeps in-frame clones, though not all of them. The V and J calls and clone size were taken over from that table, and D and trimming were inferred from the DNA. Here the sample spans about 260,000 clones, approximately 86% being singletons.

Material for sequencing was peripheral blood. The receptor was isolated from a man in his forties who had recovered from COVID-19. V is TRBV19 and J is TRBJ2-7, with 9 bases lining up with TRBD2. CDR3 DNA sequence: TGTGCCAGTAGCGTTACTAGCGGGCGATCCTACGAGCAGTACTTC. Residues: CASSVTSGRSYEQYF.